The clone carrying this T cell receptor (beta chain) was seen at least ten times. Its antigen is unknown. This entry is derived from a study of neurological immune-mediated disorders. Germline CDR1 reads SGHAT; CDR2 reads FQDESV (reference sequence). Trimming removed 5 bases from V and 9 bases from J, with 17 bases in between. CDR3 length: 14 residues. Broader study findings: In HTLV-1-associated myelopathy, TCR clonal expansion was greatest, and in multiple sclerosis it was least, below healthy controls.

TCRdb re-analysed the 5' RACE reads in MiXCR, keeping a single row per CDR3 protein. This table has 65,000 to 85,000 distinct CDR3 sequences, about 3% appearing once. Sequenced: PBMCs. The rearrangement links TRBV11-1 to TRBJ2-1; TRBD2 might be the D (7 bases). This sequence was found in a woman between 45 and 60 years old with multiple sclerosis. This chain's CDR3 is CASSPGAGVGEQFF. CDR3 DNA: TGTGCCAGCAGCCCAGGGGCGGGAGTTGGTGAGCAGTTCTTC.